This T cell receptor (beta chain) derives from a study of T cell responses to AZD1222 COVID-19 vaccine. Study findings and constraints: All repertoire sampling was performed exclusively after the peak T cell response. Two doses of AZD1222 preceded a rise in Spike-specific TCR breadth and depth. Along spike, vaccine-associated CD4 TCRs were found throughout, with dominance at 160-218 and 743-854. Unmutated variant regions are reportedly the target of nearly half of TCRs that are spike-specific.

TCRdb's table, derived via immunoSEQ multiplex PCR, lists solely in-frame clones and lacks some. This sample has 120,000 or so clones, with less than 90% found just once. The CDR3 loop spans 13 amino acids. Germline values: CDR1 SGDLS, CDR2 YYNGEE. V was pared by 0 bases and J by 2 bases, with 5 bases between. On this clone: Its antigen is currently unknown.

The TCR comes from an adult in good health. The sample in question was peripheral blood, obtained on day 0 of AZD1222 vaccination. The chain employs TRBV9 and TRBJ2-5; the D is unclear. The CDR3 sequence is CASSVALQETQYF. The CDR3 DNA is TGTGCCAGCAGCGTAGCACTACAAGAGACCCAGTACTTC. The entire variable domain, with the rest obtained from reference TRBV9 and TRBJ2-5, is as follows: DSGVTQTPKHLITATGQRVTLRCSPRSGDLSVYWYQQSLDQGLQFLIQYYNGEERAKGNILERFSAQQFPDLHSELNLSSLELGDSALYFCASSVALQETQYFGPGTRLLVL.